One TCR beta chain is described in this entry. In the original analysis: Estimated nucleated cell counts came from reference gene primer amplification. Libraries were prepared by immunoSEQ multiplex PCR; TCRdb keeps only in-frame clonotypes and omits some of them. The DNA was the basis for D and trimming; V, J and clone size are from that table. The repertoire holds about 220,000 clones, with about 88% as singletons. Trimming cost V 7 bases and J 0 bases, with 7 bases left between them. This CDR3 comprises 14 residues. The germline CDR1 and CDR2 sequences are ENHRY and SYGVKD. The sample is drawn from a study of blood T cell repertoires in COVID-19. Study-wide background: The origin of the acute and convalescent COVID-19 samples was the United States, Italy and Spain. Sources were T cells, B-cell-depleted T cells, or PBMCs; the material itself was cDNA or gDNA.

This sequence originates from a man in his forties with acute or convalescent COVID-19. This chain connects TRBV10-3 to TRBJ2-6, with a weak D call TRBD2 (5 bases). Sequencing was performed on peripheral blood. Here the CDR3 reads CAITEDSGANVLTF. CDR3 nucleotide sequence: TGTGCCATCACGGAGGACTCTGGGGCCAACGTCCTGACTTTC.